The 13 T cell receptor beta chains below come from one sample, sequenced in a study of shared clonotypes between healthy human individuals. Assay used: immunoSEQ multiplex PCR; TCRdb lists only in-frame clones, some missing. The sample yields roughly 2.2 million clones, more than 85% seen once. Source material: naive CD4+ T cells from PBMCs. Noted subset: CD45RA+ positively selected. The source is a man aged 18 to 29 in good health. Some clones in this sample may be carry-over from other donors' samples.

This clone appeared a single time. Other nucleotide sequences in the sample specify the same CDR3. The CDR3 sequence: CASSPGLVNEQFF. CDR3 nucleotides: TGTGCCAGCAGCCCCGGACTAGTCAATGAGCAGTTCTTC. The chain has TRBV7-3 and TRBJ2-1; the match to TRBD2 covers 7 bases. V shed 5 bases, J shed 6 bases, and the junction held 4 bases outside the gene matches. CDR1 is SGHTA and CDR2 is FQGTGA in the germline V gene. The CDR3 has 13 amino acids.

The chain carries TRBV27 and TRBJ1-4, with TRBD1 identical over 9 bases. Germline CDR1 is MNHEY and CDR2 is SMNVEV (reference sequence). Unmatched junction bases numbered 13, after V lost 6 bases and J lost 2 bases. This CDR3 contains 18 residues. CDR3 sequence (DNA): TGTGCCAGCAGCCCGGGGGACAGGGTGTCGTATACTAATGAAAAACTGTTTTTT. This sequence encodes CASSPGDRVSYTNEKLFF.

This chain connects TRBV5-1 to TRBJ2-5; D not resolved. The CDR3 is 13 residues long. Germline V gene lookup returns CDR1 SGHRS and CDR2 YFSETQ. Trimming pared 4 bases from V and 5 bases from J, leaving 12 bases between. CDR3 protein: CASSRLFRETQYF. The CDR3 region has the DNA TGCGCCAGCAGCCGTCTGTTCCGGGAGACCCAGTACTTC. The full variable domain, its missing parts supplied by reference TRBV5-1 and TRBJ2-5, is KAGVTQTPRYLIKTRGQQVTLSCSPISGHRSVSWYQQTPGQGLQFLFEYFSETQRNKGNFPGRFSGRQFSNSRSEMNVSTLELGDSALYLCASSRLFRETQYFGPGTRLLVL.

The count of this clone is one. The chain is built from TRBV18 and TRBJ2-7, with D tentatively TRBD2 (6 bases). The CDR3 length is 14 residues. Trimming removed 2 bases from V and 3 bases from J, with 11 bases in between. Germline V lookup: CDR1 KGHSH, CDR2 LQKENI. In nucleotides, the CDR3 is TGTGCCAGCTCACCAGCGGGATATCTCTACGAGCAGTACTTC. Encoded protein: CASSPAGYLYEQYF.

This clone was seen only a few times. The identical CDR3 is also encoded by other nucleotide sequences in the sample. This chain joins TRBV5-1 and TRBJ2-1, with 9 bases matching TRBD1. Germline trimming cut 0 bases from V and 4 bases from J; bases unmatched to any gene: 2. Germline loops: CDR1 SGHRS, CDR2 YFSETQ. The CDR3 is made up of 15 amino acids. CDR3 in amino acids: CASSLVGQGYNEQFF. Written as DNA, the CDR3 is TGCGCCAGCAGCTTGGTGGGACAGGGTTACAATGAGCAGTTCTTC.

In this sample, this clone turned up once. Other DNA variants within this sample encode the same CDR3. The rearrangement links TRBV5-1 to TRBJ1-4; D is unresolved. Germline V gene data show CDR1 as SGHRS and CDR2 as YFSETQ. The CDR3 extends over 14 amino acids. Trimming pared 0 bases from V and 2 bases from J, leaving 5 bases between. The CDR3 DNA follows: TGCGCCAGCAGCTTGGGAGGGACTAATGAAAAACTGTTTTTT. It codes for CASSLGGTNEKLFF. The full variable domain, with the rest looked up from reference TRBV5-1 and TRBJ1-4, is KAGVTQTPRYLIKTRGQQVTLSCSPISGHRSVSWYQQTPGQGLQFLFEYFSETQRNKGNFPGRFSGRQFSNSRSEMNVSTLELGDSALYLCASSLGGTNEKLFFGSGTQLSVL.

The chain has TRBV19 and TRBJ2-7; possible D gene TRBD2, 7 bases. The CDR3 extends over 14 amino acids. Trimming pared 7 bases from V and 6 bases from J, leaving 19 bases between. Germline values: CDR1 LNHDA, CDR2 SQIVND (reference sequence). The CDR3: CASNRGARAAEQYF. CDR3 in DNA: TGTGCCAGTAATCGGGGGGCAAGGGCCGCCGAGCAGTACTTC.

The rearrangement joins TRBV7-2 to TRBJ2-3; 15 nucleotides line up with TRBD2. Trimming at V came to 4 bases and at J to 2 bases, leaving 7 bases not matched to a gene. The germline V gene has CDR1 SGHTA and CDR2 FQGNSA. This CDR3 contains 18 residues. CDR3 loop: CASSSPGTSGRITDTQYF. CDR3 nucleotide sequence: TGTGCCAGCAGCTCCCCCGGGACTAGCGGGAGGATCACAGATACGCAGTATTTT.

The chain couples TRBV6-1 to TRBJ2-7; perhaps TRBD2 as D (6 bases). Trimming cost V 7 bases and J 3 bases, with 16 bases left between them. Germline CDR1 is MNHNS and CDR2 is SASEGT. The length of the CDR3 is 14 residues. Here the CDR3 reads CASNYLRGSYEQYF. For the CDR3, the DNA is TGTGCCAGCAATTACCTCCGGGGGAGCTACGAGCAGTACTTC.

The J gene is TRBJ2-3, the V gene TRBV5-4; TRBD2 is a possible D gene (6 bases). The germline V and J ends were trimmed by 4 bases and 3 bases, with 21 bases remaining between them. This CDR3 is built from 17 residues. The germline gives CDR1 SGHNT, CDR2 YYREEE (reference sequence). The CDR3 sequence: CASSQGGTLTRTDTQYF. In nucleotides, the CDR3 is TGTGCCAGCAGCCAAGGAGGGACTCTCACTAGGACAGATACGCAGTATTTT.

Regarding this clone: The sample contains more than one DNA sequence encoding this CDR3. The DNA for the CDR3 is TGCGCCAGCAGCCAGGGGCCCTACGAGCAGTACTTC. Translation gives CASSQGPYEQYF. The V call is TRBV4-1, the J call TRBJ2-7, with TRBD1 as a possible D gene (5 bases). CDR3 length equals 12 residues. Deletions cut 3 bases from V and 2 bases from J, with 5 bases between. Germline lookup yields CDR1 MGHRA and CDR2 YSYEKL.

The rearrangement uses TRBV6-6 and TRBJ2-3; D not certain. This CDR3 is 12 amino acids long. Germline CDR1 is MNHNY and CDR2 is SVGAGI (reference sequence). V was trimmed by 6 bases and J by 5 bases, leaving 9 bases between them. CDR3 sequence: CASSILVDTQYF. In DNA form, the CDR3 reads TGTGCCAGCAGCATACTGGTAGATACGCAGTATTTT.

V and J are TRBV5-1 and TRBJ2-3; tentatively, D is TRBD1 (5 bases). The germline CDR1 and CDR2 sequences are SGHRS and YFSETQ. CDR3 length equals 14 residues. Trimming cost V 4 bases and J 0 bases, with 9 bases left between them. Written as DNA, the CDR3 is TGCGCCAGCAGCGGAAGGACAAGCACAGATACGCAGTATTTT. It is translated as CASSGRTSTDTQYF.